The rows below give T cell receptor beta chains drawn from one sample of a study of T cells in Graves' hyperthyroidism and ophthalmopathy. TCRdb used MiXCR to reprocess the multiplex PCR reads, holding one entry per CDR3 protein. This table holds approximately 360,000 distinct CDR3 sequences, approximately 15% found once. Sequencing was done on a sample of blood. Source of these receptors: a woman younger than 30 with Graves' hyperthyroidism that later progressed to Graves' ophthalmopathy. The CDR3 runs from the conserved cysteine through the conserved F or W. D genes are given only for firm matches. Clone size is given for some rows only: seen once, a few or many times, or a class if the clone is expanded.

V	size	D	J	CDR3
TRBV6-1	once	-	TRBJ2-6	CASSEACTGPTLRANVLTF
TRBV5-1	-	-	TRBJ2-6	CASSSRGAPGANVLTF
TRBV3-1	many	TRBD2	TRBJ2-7	CASSQEASGRSSSYEQYF
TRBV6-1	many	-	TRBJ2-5	CASRGGRETQYF
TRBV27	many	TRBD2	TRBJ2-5	CASRRGGGGRSQETQYF
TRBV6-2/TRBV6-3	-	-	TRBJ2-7	CASSYSRQLSATEQYF
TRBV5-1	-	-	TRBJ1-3	CASSPSGTPGNTIYF
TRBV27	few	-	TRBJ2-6	CASSLAGAGGANVLTF
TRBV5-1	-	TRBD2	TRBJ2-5	CASSWGGSFQEAQYF
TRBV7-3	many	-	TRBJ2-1	CASSLDSTPYNEQFF
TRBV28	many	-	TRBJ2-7	CASSLGEDEQYF
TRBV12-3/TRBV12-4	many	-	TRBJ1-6	CASSLGTVRSSPLHF
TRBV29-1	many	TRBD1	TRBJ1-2	CSVSGGVDYGYTF
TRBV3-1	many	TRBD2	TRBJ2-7	CASSQDFTSGRSINEQYF
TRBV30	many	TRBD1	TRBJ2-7	CAWNRGLSYEQYF
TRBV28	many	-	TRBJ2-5	CASSSPRVQETQYF
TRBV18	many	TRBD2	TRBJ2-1	CASSLGTSGSRNEQFF
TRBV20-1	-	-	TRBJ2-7	CSASKPGLLPYEQYF
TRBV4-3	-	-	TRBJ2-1	CASSQTVEGRYNEQFF